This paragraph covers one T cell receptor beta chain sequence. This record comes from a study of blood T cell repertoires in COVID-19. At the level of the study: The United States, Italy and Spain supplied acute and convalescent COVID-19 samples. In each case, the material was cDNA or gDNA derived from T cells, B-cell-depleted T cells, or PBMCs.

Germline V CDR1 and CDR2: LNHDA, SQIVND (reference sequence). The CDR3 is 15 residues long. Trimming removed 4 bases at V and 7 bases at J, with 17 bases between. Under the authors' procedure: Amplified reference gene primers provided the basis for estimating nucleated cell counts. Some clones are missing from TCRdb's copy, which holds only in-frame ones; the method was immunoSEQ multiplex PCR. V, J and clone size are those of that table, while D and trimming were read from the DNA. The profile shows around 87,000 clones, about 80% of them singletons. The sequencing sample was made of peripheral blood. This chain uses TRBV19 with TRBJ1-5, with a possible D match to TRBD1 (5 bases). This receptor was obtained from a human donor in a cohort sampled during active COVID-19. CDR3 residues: CASSRGRGFDQPQHF. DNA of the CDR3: TGTGCCAGTAGTAGGGGGAGGGGCTTTGACCAGCCCCAGCATTTT.